The next 20 T cell receptor beta chains were all read from a single sample in a study of cytomegalovirus exposure and HLA in healthy donors. The PCR used 60 Vbeta and 13 Jbeta primers. Clones were read by immunoSEQ multiplex PCR, and TCRdb kept only the in-frame ones, dropping some. The repertoire holds 55,000 to 70,000 clones, 60% to 70% seen once, with less than 20% in the top ten. The sequenced sample was PBMCs. The receptors originated from a man aged 35-49 years in good health and CMV-seropositive.

The sample holds one count of this clone. The chain joins TRBV7-9 to TRBJ2-1; TRBD2 agrees at 7 bases. V was clipped by 5 bases and J by 4 bases; unmatched bases: 8. This CDR3 has 15 amino acids. Germline V gives CDR1 SEHNR, CDR2 FQNEAQ (reference sequence). As DNA, the CDR3 is TGTGCCAGCAGCATCGCCGCGGGGGAGTACAATGAGCAGTTCTTC. It yields the protein CASSIAAGEYNEQFF.

About this clone: The same CDR3 can be traced to other DNA sequences in this sample. V and J are TRBV27 and TRBJ2-7, with 10 nucleotides matching TRBD2. J lost 2 bases, V lost 6 bases, and 7 bases had no gene match. The length of the CDR3 is 15 residues. Germline CDR1 reads MNHEY; CDR2 reads SMNVEV (reference sequence). The CDR3, as DNA: TGTGCCAGCAGGCTAGCGGGAGTTGCCCCCTACGAGCAGTACTTC. Translated, it gives CASRLAGVAPYEQYF.

The genes are TRBV11-2 and TRBJ1-2, with 10 bases lining up with TRBD1. There are 16 residues in the CDR3. The ends lost 0 bases at V and 4 bases at J; junction bases unmatched: 5. From germline, CDR1 is SGHAT and CDR2 FQNNGV. The CDR3 is CASSLDRTGGLYGYTF. The CDR3 bases are TGTGCCAGCAGCTTAGATCGGACAGGGGGACTCTATGGCTACACCTTC.

The V gene is TRBV13, the J gene TRBJ2-5; 13 nucleotides line up with TRBD2. The CDR3 covers 15 residues. The ends lost 5 bases at V and 1 base at J; junction bases unmatched: 1. The germline gives CDR1 PRHDT, CDR2 FYEKMQ (reference sequence). In DNA, the CDR3 is TGTGCCAGCAGCCGGACTAGCGGGGGCCAAGAGACCCAGTACTTC. Encoded protein: CASSRTSGGQETQYF.

The gene calls are TRBV10-3 and TRBJ2-5; 8 bases line up with TRBD1. Judging by the DNA end, TRBJ2-7 fits better; the J call may be wrong. CDR1 is ENHRY, CDR2 SYGVKD, per germline. This CDR3 region has 14 residues. The CDR3 reads CAISTGGTVYEQYF. The CDR3 nucleotides are TGTGCCATCAGCACAGGGGGAACAGTCTACGAGCAGTACTTC.

This clone showed up just a few times. This chain joins TRBV21-1 and TRBJ2-6; TRBD1, as called in the table, went unchecked against the DNA. TRBV21-1 has pseudogene status. The CDR3 totals 17 residues. The CDR3 DNA reads as TGTGCTCGGTACTCGGGACAGGGAGCTTCCGGGGCCAACGTCCTGACTTTC. Protein sequence: CARYSGQGASGANVLTF.

The chain links TRBV18 to TRBJ2-7; 7 nucleotides match TRBD1. Losses at the gene ends were 5 bases for V and 3 bases for J; bases not matched to a gene: 10. The CDR3 has 15 amino acids. Germline V lookup: CDR1 KGHSH, CDR2 LQKENI. This CDR3 reads CASSKTGSVDYEQYF. In nucleotides, the CDR3 is TGTGCCAGCTCAAAGACAGGGAGTGTTGACTACGAGCAGTACTTC.

This chain links TRBV6-1 with TRBJ2-1, with 7 bases identical to TRBD2. V shed 6 bases, J shed 8 bases, and the junction held 7 bases outside the gene matches. The germline V gene encodes CDR1 MNHNS and CDR2 SASEGT. This CDR3 is 13 amino acids long. CDR3 amino acids: CASRTGSGDEQFF. Here the CDR3 DNA reads TGTGCCAGCAGGACTGGAAGCGGGGATGAGCAGTTCTTC.

The J gene is TRBJ2-3, the V gene TRBV25-1; 9 bases match TRBD2. CDR1 MGHDK and CDR2 SYGVNS come from the germline V gene. V was pared by 8 bases and J by 6 bases, with 9 bases of the junction left unmatched. The CDR3 covers 14 residues. CDR3 bases: TGTGCCAGCGAAATAGCGGGAGACTCCGATACGCAGTATTTT. Residues: CASEIAGDSDTQYF.

V and J are TRBV19 and TRBJ2-2, with 8 bases identical to TRBD1. Per the germline V gene, CDR1 is LNHDA and CDR2 is SQIVND (reference sequence). With 7 bases clipped from V and 8 bases from J, the junction kept 18 bases outside the gene matches. This CDR3 comprises 17 residues. This CDR3 is CASTNPNSGQAKGELFF. In DNA form, the CDR3 reads TGTGCCAGTACCAATCCCAACTCGGGACAGGCGAAAGGGGAGCTGTTTTTT.

This chain connects TRBV19 to TRBJ1-2, with D possibly being TRBD1 (6 bases). Trimming shortened V by 8 bases and J by 4 bases, and 8 bases separated the two germline ends. The CDR3 spans 11 residues. Germline V gene sequence: CDR1 LNHDA, CDR2 SQIVND (reference sequence). CDR3 nucleotides: TGTGCCAGTGGACAGTTCTATGGCTACACCTTC. It encodes CASGQFYGYTF.

The J gene is TRBJ1-1, the V gene TRBV30, with 8 bases identical to TRBD1. The trim removed 2 bases at V and 2 bases at J, leaving 4 bases unmatched. The CDR3 has 14 amino acids. Per the germline V gene, CDR1 is GTSNPN and CDR2 is SVGIG (reference sequence). CDR3 residues: CAWSPGTGNTEAFF. For the CDR3, the DNA is TGTGCCTGGAGTCCCGGGACAGGAAACACTGAAGCTTTCTTT.

This clone was seen a single time. This chain uses TRBV6-5 with TRBJ1-6; D gene unclear. Per germline, CDR1 MNHEY and CDR2 SVGAGI. The V end was cut by 5 bases, the J end by 10 bases, with 15 bases between. The CDR3 is 14 residues long. CDR3 protein: CASSTVPDRSPLHF. For the CDR3, the DNA is TGTGCCAGCAGTACAGTGCCTGATCGCTCACCCCTCCACTTT.

The chain links TRBV5-1 to TRBJ2-1; 8 nucleotides agree with TRBD2. Germline values: CDR1 SGHRS, CDR2 YFSETQ. The V and J ends lost 0 bases and 7 bases, in that order; junction bases with no gene match: 6. The CDR3 contains 15 residues. CDR3 protein: CASSLGGSSGNEQFF. CDR3 sequence (DNA): TGCGCCAGCAGCTTGGGGGGCTCTAGCGGGAATGAGCAGTTCTTC.

The CDR3 nucleotides are TGCGCCAGCCGAAAGGGAGAGGGCACCCATGAGCAGTTCTTC. The encoded protein is CASRKGEGTHEQFF. This sequence joins TRBV4-1 and TRBJ2-1, with D maybe TRBD2 (5 bases). Germline CDR1 and CDR2: MGHRA and YSYEKL. The CDR3 totals 14 residues. Trimming took 8 bases from V and 8 from J, leaving 19 bases between them.

This chain links TRBV20-1 with TRBJ1-1, with D hard to call. The CDR3 has 10 amino acids. V shed 4 bases and J shed 8 bases, with 8 bases lying between them. From germline, CDR1 is DFQATT and CDR2 SNEGSKA (reference sequence). CDR3 DNA sequence: TGCAGTGCTAACCGGGAAGAAGCTTTCTTT. It codes for CSANREEAFF.

The chain has TRBV15 and TRBJ2-5; a possible D gene is TRBD2 (5 bases). CDR1 and CDR2 (germline): LNHNV, YYDKDF (reference sequence). V shed 6 bases and J shed 5 bases, with 13 bases lying between them. The CDR3 is made up of 13 amino acids. DNA of the CDR3: TGTGCCACCAGAACGGGGTCACAGGAGACCCAGTACTTC. Its protein is CATRTGSQETQYF.

The J gene is TRBJ2-7, the V gene TRBV11-2; 9 bases map to TRBD2. Germline V gene sequence: CDR1 SGHAT, CDR2 FQNNGV. J gave up 5 bases and V 3 bases, and 8 bases lay outside the gene matches. The CDR3 loop spans 15 amino acids. In DNA, the CDR3 is TGTGCCAGCAGCTTCGGCGGGGGGGTCGTCGACGAGCAGTACTTC. It translates to CASSFGGGVVDEQYF.

A few counts support this clone. The chain is built from TRBV4-2 and TRBJ2-5; D remains unclear. V lost 1 base and J 2 bases, leaving 8 bases between the germline ends. CDR3 length: 14 residues. CDR1 is LGHNA and CDR2 is YNFKEQ in the germline V gene. The DNA of the CDR3 is TGTGCCAGCAGCCAAGGAACTTTTCAAGAGACCCAGTACTTC. The encoded protein is CASSQGTFQETQYF.

The V and J genes are TRBV5-1 and TRBJ2-5; TRBD2 agrees at 8 bases. The better agreement between TRBJ2-7 and the DNA end casts doubt on the J call. In germline, CDR1 is SGHRS, CDR2 YFSETQ. CDR3 length equals 13 residues. The chain's CDR3 is CASSAGTRSEQYF. The DNA of the CDR3 is TGCGCCAGCAGCGCCGGGACTAGAAGCGAGCAGTACTTC.